Following are 28 T cell receptor beta chains from one sample sequenced in a study of Tregs in tolerant kidney transplant recipients. Profiled with immunoSEQ multiplex PCR; TCRdb holds only in-frame clones, not every one. Of under 90,000 clones detected, 91% appear once; the ten largest clones hold more than 1.5%. Related graft donors supplied nonmyeloablative bone marrow transplants, and mixed chimerism was transient. Sequenced here: CD4+ T cells from blood (PBMCs), sampled 24 months after the transplant. Receptor source: a human patient who received a combined kidney and bone marrow transplant. Part of the T cells may come from the graft donor.

The chain combines TRBV5-1 with TRBJ2-7; TRBD2 might be the D (5 bases). The CDR3 contains 17 residues. Germline CDR1 SGHRS, CDR2 YFSETQ. V gave up 4 bases and J gave up 3 bases, with 23 bases separating them. In DNA form, the CDR3 reads TGCGCCAGCAGCCTGGAGTCGTCTAGCCTAACGGGCTACGAGCAGTACTTC. It is translated as CASSLESSSLTGYEQYF.

V is TRBV7-9 and J is TRBJ1-2; TRBD1 agrees at 12 bases. Germline CDR1 is SEHNR and CDR2 is FQNEAQ (reference sequence). J was trimmed by 7 bases and V by 1 base; bases with no gene match: 4. This CDR3 contains 15 residues. Here the CDR3 reads CASSLGDRGLLGYTF. Written as DNA, the CDR3 is TGTGCCAGCAGCTTAGGGGACAGGGGGCTCCTTGGCTACACCTTC.

The chain's CDR3 is CASSLRTVGPEAFF. CDR3 sequence (DNA): TGTGCCAGCAGTTTAAGGACAGTCGGCCCTGAAGCTTTCTTT. The V and J genes are TRBV6-6 and TRBJ1-1; the D gene is possibly TRBD1 (6 bases). Germline-derived CDR1 and CDR2 are MNHNY and SVGAGI (reference sequence). The CDR3 is made up of 14 amino acids. V was cut by 4 bases and J by 6 bases, with 15 bases left in between.

This rearrangement joins TRBV28 to TRBJ2-7; no reliable D call. V shed 5 bases and J shed 3 bases, with 11 bases lying between them. This CDR3 contains 13 residues. Germline values: CDR1 MDHEN, CDR2 SYDVKM. CDR3 residues: CASSLRLNYEQYF. The CDR3 DNA sequence: TGTGCCAGCAGTCTCAGACTGAACTACGAGCAGTACTTC.

The DNA for the CDR3 is TGTGCCAGCAGCACAACTAGCGGAGCCTACAATGAGCAGTTCTTC. Translating it yields CASSTTSGAYNEQFF. J is TRBJ2-1 and V is TRBV9, with 8 bases lining up with TRBD2. V shed 4 bases and J 2 bases; nucleotides not matched to a gene: 5. The CDR3 is 15 residues long. Germline assignment: CDR1 SGDLS and CDR2 YYNGEE.

The chain joins TRBV4-1 to TRBJ1-2, with TRBD1 matching over 9 bases. This CDR3 spans 16 amino acids. Trimming cost V 2 bases and J 6 bases; bases outside gene matches: 10. CDR1 is MGHRA and CDR2 is YSYEKL in the germline V gene. This chain's CDR3 is CASSQPYRGRRNGYTF. CDR3 in DNA: TGCGCCAGCAGCCAACCCTACAGGGGGCGAAGAAATGGCTACACCTTC.

This sequence joins TRBV5-5 and TRBJ2-7; tentative D call: TRBD1 (5 bases). The V gene lost 0 bases and the J gene lost 2 bases, with 12 bases spanning the gap. Germline loops: CDR1 SGHKS, CDR2 YYEKEE (reference sequence). The CDR3 consists of 15 residues. CDR3 bases: TGTGCCAGCAGCTTGGTATCTGGGGCCCCCTACGAGCAGTACTTC. This gives the protein CASSLVSGAPYEQYF.

V is TRBV5-1 and J is TRBJ2-3; D call uncertain. The V end lost 3 bases, the J end lost 2 bases, and 10 bases lay between the germline ends. Germline V CDR1 and CDR2: SGHRS, YFSETQ. The CDR3 covers 14 residues. CDR3 loop: CASSSGETTDTQYF. The CDR3 DNA reads as TGCGCCAGCAGCTCCGGAGAAACCACAGATACGCAGTATTTT.

DNA for the CDR3: TGTGCCAGCAGCTCCGTCGGGGGGTCACGCTCCTACGAGCAGTACTTC. It translates to CASSSVGGSRSYEQYF. The chain uses TRBV11-2 and TRBJ2-7; 7 bases fit TRBD2. The CDR3 runs 16 residues. The V segment lost 4 bases and the J segment 0 bases; nucleotides outside the gene matches: 9. In germline, CDR1 is SGHAT, CDR2 FQNNGV.

This rearrangement joins TRBV5-1 to TRBJ2-7; 7 bases align to TRBD1. The V gene's germline CDR1 is SGHRS and CDR2 YFSETQ. This CDR3 has 15 residues. Unmatched junction bases numbered 6, after V lost 3 bases and J lost 0 bases. CDR3 nucleotide sequence: TGCGCCAGCAGCTACCGACAGGGTGGCTCCTACGAGCAGTACTTC. This gives the protein CASSYRQGGSYEQYF.

This clone was observed a single time. This chain links TRBV6-6 with TRBJ1-2, with 7 bases lining up with TRBD1. J was trimmed by 1 base and V by 4 bases; bases with no gene match: 3. Germline CDR1 reads MNHNY; CDR2 reads SVGAGI (reference sequence). This CDR3 contains 14 residues. CDR3 loop: CASSWDSYNYGYTF. The DNA for the CDR3 is TGTGCCAGCAGTTGGGACAGCTATAACTATGGCTACACCTTC.

The rearrangement uses TRBV19 and TRBJ2-3; 8 bases are shared with TRBD2. Per germline, CDR1 LNHDA and CDR2 SQIVND (reference sequence). This CDR3 is built from 17 residues. With V trimmed by 0 bases and J by 4 bases, 9 bases remained unmatched. Here the CDR3 reads CASSIELVGGASDTQYF. The CDR3 DNA reads as TGTGCCAGTAGTATAGAGCTGGTCGGGGGGGCATCAGATACGCAGTATTTT.

V usage is TRBV6-1 and J usage is TRBJ2-3; 8 nucleotides line up with TRBD2. Germline V gene data show CDR1 as MNHNS and CDR2 as SASEGT. With V trimmed by 1 base and J by 6 bases, 6 bases remained unmatched. This CDR3 is 15 amino acids long. The chain's CDR3 is CASSEGGGRRDTQYF. The CDR3 DNA reads as TGTGCCAGCAGTGAAGGGGGCGGGAGGCGGGATACGCAGTATTTT.

V and J are TRBV4-3 and TRBJ1-3; perhaps TRBD1 as D (5 bases). CDR1 is LGHNA, CDR2 YSLEER, per germline. The CDR3 length is 17 residues. Between the trimmed V and J ends, which lost 0 bases and 0 bases, there was a span of 12 bases. The DNA for the CDR3 is TGCGCCAGCAGCCAAGATATCATGACAGTCTCTGGAAACACCATATATTTT. Translating gives CASSQDIMTVSGNTIYF.

This chain links TRBV6-5 with TRBJ2-2, with 9 nucleotides matching TRBD2. Trimming at V came to 4 bases and at J to 4 bases, leaving 7 bases not matched to a gene. The CDR3 loop spans 16 amino acids. Per germline, CDR1 MNHEY and CDR2 SVGAGI. In nucleotides, the CDR3 is TGTGCCAGCAGTTCCGCGGGAGGGCTAAGCACCGGGGAGCTGTTTTTT. This codes for CASSSAGGLSTGELFF.

This clone was seen once. The genes are TRBV5-1 and TRBJ2-7, with 7 bases fitting TRBD1. Looked up from germline, CDR1 is SGHRS and CDR2 is YFSETQ. The CDR3 spans 15 residues. The J segment lost 2 bases and the V segment lost 0 bases, leaving 5 bases of the junction unmatched. CDR3 amino acids: CASSLDRGIPYEQYF. The CDR3 nucleotides read TGCGCCAGCAGCTTGGACAGGGGTATCCCCTACGAGCAGTACTTC.

CDR3 in DNA: TGTGCCAGCAGCAAATACAGGTCTAGCACAGATACGCAGTATTTT. It yields the protein CASSKYRSSTDTQYF. The V call is TRBV11-1, the J call TRBJ2-3; TRBD1 might be the D (5 bases). The CDR3 extends over 15 amino acids. Germline CDR1 is SGHAT and CDR2 is FQDESV (reference sequence). Trimming stripped 5 bases from V and 0 bases from J, with 12 bases between.

This chain links TRBV4-3 with TRBJ1-4; D gene uncertain. CDR1 is LGHNA, CDR2 YSLEER, per germline. Trimming pared 0 bases from V and 3 bases from J, leaving 20 bases between. The CDR3 sequence is 19 residues long. CDR3 sequence reads: CASSQDPLPPSLANEKLFF. CDR3 DNA: TGCGCCAGCAGCCAAGACCCACTCCCCCCGTCACTAGCTAATGAAAAACTGTTTTTT.

The CDR3 protein is CASSPFYQGAEGGYTF. The CDR3 DNA follows: TGCGCCAGCAGCCCCTTCTATCAGGGGGCAGAAGGTGGCTACACCTTC. V gene TRBV4-1 combines with J gene TRBJ1-2; 8 bases align to TRBD1. Unmatched junction bases numbered 14, after V lost 4 bases and J lost 7 bases. The CDR3 loop spans 16 amino acids. CDR1 and CDR2 from the germline V gene are MGHRA and YSYEKL.

The rearrangement joins TRBV28 to TRBJ2-3; tentative D call: TRBD1 (6 bases). The ends were cut back, 3 bases at V and 2 bases at J, with 9 bases in the middle. The CDR3 consists of 14 residues. The germline CDR1 and CDR2 sequences are MDHEN and SYDVKM. CDR3 coding DNA: TGTGCCAGCAGTTTGACAGGTTTCACAGATACGCAGTATTTT. This gives the protein CASSLTGFTDTQYF.

The CDR3 DNA reads TGTGCCAGCAGTACCCGGGACAGGGGGCACACTGAAGCTTTCTTT. As protein: CASSTRDRGHTEAFF. This rearrangement joins TRBV6-1 to TRBJ1-1, with 12 bases fitting TRBD1. Germline V gives CDR1 MNHNS, CDR2 SASEGT. The CDR3 has 15 residues. The ends lost 5 bases at V and 3 bases at J; junction bases unmatched: 4.

This chain uses TRBV4-1 with TRBJ2-5; 9 bases match TRBD2. J was trimmed by 3 bases and V by 1 base; bases with no gene match: 0. The germline V gene has CDR1 MGHRA and CDR2 YSYEKL. CDR3 length equals 14 residues. DNA for the CDR3: TGCGCCAGCAGCCAAGGACTAGCGGAAGAGACCCAGTACTTC. This sequence encodes CASSQGLAEETQYF.

This rearrangement joins TRBV10-3 to TRBJ1-1; 9 bases map to TRBD1. V trimming: 0 bases; J trimming: 3 bases; junction bases outside the gene matches: 14. CDR1 ENHRY and CDR2 SYGVKD come from the germline V gene. The CDR3 loop spans 19 amino acids. The CDR3 protein is CAISESWLWTGVSDTEAFF. The CDR3 DNA reads as TGTGCCATCAGTGAGTCGTGGTTATGGACAGGGGTAAGTGACACTGAAGCTTTCTTT.

This rearrangement joins TRBV7-8 to TRBJ1-1; unclear D gene. The ends were cut back, 1 base at V and 1 base at J, with 7 bases in the middle. The CDR3 sequence is 14 residues long. Germline V lookup: CDR1 SGHVS, CDR2 FQNEAQ. The CDR3 region has the DNA TGTGCCAGCAGCTTAGTAGCCAGGAACACTGAAGCTTTCTTT. The encoded protein is CASSLVARNTEAFF.

CDR3 residues: CASSARRGDTQYF. The CDR3 DNA is TGTGCCAGCAGCGCCCGCCGAGGGGATACGCAGTATTTT. The V call is TRBV7-7, the J call TRBJ2-3; a weak D match, TRBD2 (5 bases). There are 13 residues in the CDR3. V was shortened by 5 bases and J by 6 bases, with 12 bases between the two germline ends. Germline loops: CDR1 SSHAT, CDR2 FNYEAQ (reference sequence). The whole variable domain, remainder taken from reference TRBV7-7 and TRBJ2-3, is GAGVSQSPRYKVTKRGQDVTLRCDPISSHATLYWYQQALGQGPEFLTYFNYEAQPDKSGLPSDRFSAERPEGSISTLTIQRTEQRDSAMYRCASSARRGDTQYFGPGTRLTVL.

The CDR3 DNA sequence: TGCGCCAGCAGCCAACGCTTAGCTAGCGGGAGCGGGCAGCACACAGATACGCAGTATTTT. This gives the protein CASSQRLASGSGQHTDTQYF. This chain uses TRBV4-1 with TRBJ2-3, with 10 bases fitting TRBD2. CDR3 length equals 20 residues. The germline V gene has CDR1 MGHRA and CDR2 YSYEKL. The junction had 16 bases not matched to a gene; V was cut back by 2 bases and J by 2 bases.

V is TRBV4-3 and J is TRBJ2-1, with 8 bases fitting TRBD2. J was trimmed by 5 bases and V by 5 bases; bases with no gene match: 5. Germline V CDR1 and CDR2: LGHNA, YSLEER. The CDR3 runs 14 residues. CDR3 in amino acids: CASSEGLANNEQFF. CDR3 coding DNA: TGCGCCAGCAGCGAAGGACTAGCAAACAATGAGCAGTTCTTC.

This clone showed up just once. The rearrangement links TRBV6-6 to TRBJ2-7, with D perhaps TRBD1 (5 bases). CDR3 length: 13 residues. Germline lookup yields CDR1 MNHNY and CDR2 SVGAGI (reference sequence). V was clipped by 2 bases and J by 3 bases, with 8 bases between them. DNA for the CDR3: TGTGCCAGCAGTTACAACAGGAACTACGAGCAGTACTTC. Its translation: CASSYNRNYEQYF.